The present entry profiles one TCR beta chain with its context. This clone has only one observation. Its antigen specificity is not known. Base qualities are not provided; no much larger clone lies one nucleotide away. The trim is 7 bases for V and 8 bases for J, with a gap of 20 bases between the germline ends. CDR1 LNHDA and CDR2 SQIVND are derived from the germline V gene (reference sequence). The CDR3 goes from the cysteine to the phenylalanine over 14 residues. The only DNA kept is the CDR3, 42 bases in frame from the first base. This entry belongs to a study of T cells in localized non-small cell lung cancer (dated by TCRdb to 2019 to 2021). For the study in its entirety: Comparing tumors with uninvolved tumor-adjacent lungs, the study looked at the T cell repertoires of over 200 patients with early-stage NSCLC. The cohort consisted of around 250 treatment-naive NSCLC patients whose localized lung tumors had been resected. Of the NSCLC patients, 120 to 150 were male and about a hundred were female, and the mean age was around 70 years. The investigation overall reported the following: Higher T cell density in blood was associated with longer overall survival, whereas higher clonality in adjacent lung was associated with shorter survival. Uninvolved tumor-adjacent lung showed the highest T cell clonality, higher than tumor, which suggests more focused antigenic responses in the uninvolved tumor-adjacent lung. A median of 57 of the top 100 tumor clones turned up in the paired uninvolved adjacent lung, and about 28 of those clones also ranked among the top 100 of that same adjacent lung. Because of the exploratory design, TCR variables were selected using unadjusted p-values without false-discovery rate correction. Because multi-region sequencing of the tumors was not done, intratumor heterogeneity could not be ruled out.

The immunoSEQ Assay was used to sequence TCR beta CDR3 regions from DNA. From the authors' description of their analysis: To compute T cell density, TCR beta template counts were normalized to usable DNA, which was estimated by amplifying housekeeping genes. The preseqR package was used to estimate richness by extrapolating to 400,000 templates for PBMC samples and to 120,000 templates for tissue samples. Clonality was defined by subtracting Pielou's evenness from one. Differential abundance testing on productive amino-acid clonotypes, with a minimum total count of 5 and an alpha of 0.1, was used to identify tissue-enriched TCRs. Repertoire overlap between compartments was quantified with the Jaccard Index and Morisita Overlap Index. TCR beta CDR3s were clustered by GLIPH together with public tetramer-defined viral CDR3s, and at least three viral sequences plus V-gene enrichment were required for viral motifs. As stored in TCRdb, this immuneACCESS dataset retains in-frame rearrangements with V and J assigned. A fraction of the clones does not appear; measured against another copy, unresolved V genes explain less than half of the discrepancy, and the remainder lacks a known reason. V and J calls plus clone size are reproduced from that table; the DNA served to infer D and trimming. The table for this sample lists around 25,000 clones; roughly 90% of them were counted only once. Jointly, the top ten make up 15% of the sample.

At diagnosis, peripheral blood, uninvolved tumor-adjacent lung and tumor were collected and were preserved as a mix of fresh-frozen and FFPE material. For TCR repertoire profiling, blood samples were analyzed as peripheral blood mononuclear cells. This receptor was obtained from a man aged 40 to 70 with stage III squamous cell lung carcinoma. The V and J genes are TRBV19 and TRBJ1-2; the D gene is possibly TRBD1, with 6 bases matching. The sequencing used peripheral blood, collected before any cancer treatment. The DNA sequence is given as TGTGCCAGTAACCCCAACAGGGATTCGATCGGCTACACCTTC. Translation gives CASNPNRDSIGYTF.